This entry describes one TCR beta chain. Antigen specificity is unknown. One junction end disagrees with the germline gene, perhaps due to a read error. This record belongs to a study of T cell repertoires in cytomegalovirus infection. TCRdb recomputed calls from the reads with MiXCR, one row per CDR3 protein. The data contain about 340,000 distinct CDR3 sequences, 25% to 35% of them singletons. This CDR3 spans 16 amino acids. The germline CDR1 and CDR2 sequences are SGHAT and FQDESV (reference sequence). This receptor was identified in a human donor in good health (CMV status not recorded). Some clones in this sample may be carry-over from other donors' samples. The gene calls are TRBV11-1 and TRBJ2-1; 14 nucleotides agree with TRBD2. The sequencing here drew on cultured PBMCs, taken from culture after CMV antigen stimulation. CDR3 region: CASSPLGLAGDKEQFF. The CDR3 region has the DNA TGTGCCAGCAGCCCACTGGGACTAGCGGGAGACAAAGAGCAGTTCTTC.